This T cell receptor beta chain derives from a study of beta chain features in type 1 diabetes. On this clone itself: Its antigen remains unknown.

The CDR3 is 17 residues long. Looked up from germline, CDR1 is MNHEY and CDR2 is SMNVEV (reference sequence). Trimming cost V 5 bases and J 3 bases; bases outside gene matches: 7. Findings and caveats of the study: TCRB CDR3 length was moderately but significantly reduced in all four CD4+ subsets of Type 1 diabetes patients. Researchers caution that PCR might favor shorter templates, equally among patients and controls. A closer apparent resemblance between naive, central memory and Treg TCRB repertoires was seen in patients than in healthy donors.

All of the isolated RNA was reverse transcribed, so expressed TCRB transcripts were sequenced. Data came from immunoSEQ multiplex PCR; TCRdb stores just in-frame clones and leaves some out. The table shows 150,000 to 180,000 clones, with approximately 10% occurring only once. Using CD45RO/CCR7/CD25/CD127/CD95/CD27, CD4+ naive, central memory, regulatory and stem cell-like memory cells were sorted. Sequences were obtained from central memory CD4+ T cells from blood. The V call is TRBV27, the J call TRBJ2-6; 10 bases line up with TRBD1. The sequence derives from a man aged 25-45 years with type 1 diabetes. In DNA, the CDR3 is TGTGCCAGCAGTCTAAGACAGGGGGCGCATGGGGCCAACGTCCTGACTTTC. Translating gives CASSLRQGAHGANVLTF. The full variable domain, rest sourced from reference TRBV27 and TRBJ2-6, is EAQVTQNPRYLITVTGKKLTVTCSQNMNHEYMSWYRQDPGLGLRQIYYSMNVEVTDKGDVPEGYKVSRKEKRNFPLILESPSPNQTSLYFCASSLRQGAHGANVLTFGAGSRLTVL.